This TCR beta chain was recovered during a study of CD8 T cells in ankylosing spondylitis. The CDR3 runs 17 residues. The ends were cut back, 5 bases at V and 5 bases at J, with 25 bases in the middle. The germline V gene has CDR1 SGHRS and CDR2 YFSETQ. This clonotype was seen only a few times. Its target is unknown. General study points: Characteristic, it appeared, of ankylosing spondylitis blood was a TCR beta motif of fewer than 10 highly homologous variants.

TCRdb reprocessed the 5' RACE reads via MiXCR and lists one record per CDR3 protein. Of about 460,000 distinct CDR3 sequences listed, 5.3% were seen once; the top ten hold 3% to 4%. This receptor was identified in a male donor with ankylosing spondylitis. The chain links TRBV5-1 to TRBJ2-5; the D gene is possibly TRBD1 (5 bases). The sequenced sample was blood, either unsorted or a sorted T cell fraction (not recorded which). The CDR3, as DNA: TGCGCCAGCAGTTCTCCTAACTACCAGGGTGGCGGTGAGACCCAGTACTTC. This gives the protein CASSSPNYQGGGETQYF.